What follows is one TCR beta chain and its context. This clonotype has just a few counts. Its recognized antigen is unknown. No much larger clonotype is one base removed from it; base qualities were not supplied. V sheds 8 bases and J sheds 0 bases, leaving 18 bases between their ends. Measured from the cysteine to the phenylalanine, the CDR3 is 16 residues long. Only CDR3 DNA is held: 48 bases, read in frame from base 1. Sequences MNHNY (CDR1) and SVGAGI (CDR2) are obtained from the germline V gene (reference sequence). The library was produced with 5' RACE. Instrument on record: Illumina HiSeq 2500. A second PCR of about 7 to 12 cycles was run with a J-beta primer mix and a sample-barcoded 5' primer. A unique molecular identifier was introduced onto each TCR beta cDNA molecule by a template-switch 5' adaptor carrying 12 random nucleotides. Each sample yielded at least 2.5 million CDR3-containing paired-end reads. First-strand cDNA synthesis was performed from all RNA using the Mint cDNA synthesis kit, with priming by a TRBC-specific oligonucleotide. Following uracil-DNA glycosylase treatment, all cDNA underwent a first 18-cycle PCR with the universal primers M1SS and BC2_uni_R. As for the original processing: Normalization of each sample was performed by random selection of 1 million high-quality reads, each carrying a distinct molecular identifier. Reads sharing molecular identifiers were discarded rather than binned into consensus sequences. MiTCR, set to a Q25 quality threshold and the strictest error-elimination algorithm, was used for CDR3 identification, clonotype clustering and error correction. Lower-bound total TCR beta diversity was estimated with a nonparametric unseen species model using Euler transformation. TCRdb handled the public reads itself, with Q25 trimming in fastp and clone calling in MiXCR, and kept productive beta chains. All rows with the same CDR3 protein become a single entry with the most common DNA and genes. TCRdb, not the original authors, processed these V and J calls. This sample has about 810,000 distinct CDR3 sequences in its table, and around 34% of those were observed once. The top ten constitute 10% to 15% of the sample.

The donors were 40 or so Caucasian individuals from Russia, aged roughly 6 to 90 years, who were systemically healthy. Each donor gave about 10 milliliters of peripheral blood, drawn into EDTA-treated Vacutainer tubes. Ficoll-Paque density-gradient centrifugation was used to isolate PBMCs, with at least 6 million per sample. Trizol reagent was used to extract total RNA from the PBMCs, yielding at least 5.5 micrograms per sample. For every donor, flow cytometry on a PBMC aliquot measured the percentage of naive CD45RAhigh/CD27high T cells. This sample was included in a study of blood T cells in healthy people across ages (dated by TCRdb to the mid-2010s). Regarding the study in general: Template switching captured roughly one uniquely barcoded TCR beta cDNA molecule per two T cells in model experiments. To track age-related changes in TCR beta repertoire diversity, the study relied on deep sequencing normalized with unique cDNA molecular identifiers. Donors were grouped into four age groups: young (average roughly 15 years), middle-aged (roughly 40), aged (around 60) and long-lived (approximately 81). For two donors (one aged 18 to 30 and one aged 80 or older), the study analyzed two additional independent replicas of 1 million unique cDNA reads from the same blood draw. Donors of different ages were randomly distributed across sequencing lanes to avoid experimental bias.

Overall study outcomes, separate from this receptor: Estimates of total diversity based on one million sequenced T cells were considered lower bounds and underestimates. Because donor CMV infection status was unknown, age-related changes in expanded clonotypes were potentially confounded. Since profiling was done on bulk unsorted PBMCs, naive and antigen-experienced compartments could not be conclusively compared. As age increased, observed TCR beta diversity per million T cells dropped in a roughly linear way, and a significant reduction was already evident by age 40. Compared with the aged group, more naive CD4+ T cells, fewer expanded clones and increased TCR diversity were shown by the long-lived group, suggesting age selection. The percentage of naive T cells measured by flow cytometry correlated strongly with observed TCR beta diversity.

The V gene is TRBV6-6 and the J gene is TRBJ2-3; a confident D gene designation cannot be given. The sequence was collected from a man younger than 35 in good health. The source material was blood. The DNA sequence reads TGTGCCAGCTCCAGTCCCTACCTTCCTAGCACAGATACGCAGTATTTT. It translates to CASSSPYLPSTDTQYF.